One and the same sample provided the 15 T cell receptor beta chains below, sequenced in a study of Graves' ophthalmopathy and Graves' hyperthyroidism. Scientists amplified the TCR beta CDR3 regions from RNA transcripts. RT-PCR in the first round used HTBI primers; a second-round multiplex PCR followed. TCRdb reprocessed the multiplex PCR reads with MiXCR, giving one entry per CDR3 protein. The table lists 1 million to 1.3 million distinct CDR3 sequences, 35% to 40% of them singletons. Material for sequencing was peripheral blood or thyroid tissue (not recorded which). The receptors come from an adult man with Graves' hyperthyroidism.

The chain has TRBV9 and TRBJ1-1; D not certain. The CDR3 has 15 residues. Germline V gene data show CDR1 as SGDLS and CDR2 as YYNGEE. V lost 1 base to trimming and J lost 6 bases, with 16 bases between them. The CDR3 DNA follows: TGTGCCAGCAGCGTATTGGGCCCCCCTTTCGCTGAAGCTTTCTTT. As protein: CASSVLGPPFAEAFF.

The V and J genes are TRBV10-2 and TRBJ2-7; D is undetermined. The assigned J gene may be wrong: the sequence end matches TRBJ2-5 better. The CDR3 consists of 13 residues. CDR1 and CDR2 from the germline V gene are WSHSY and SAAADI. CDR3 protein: CASSERNWETQYF. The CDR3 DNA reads TGCGCCAGCAGTGAGCGCAACTGGGAGACCCAGTACTTC.

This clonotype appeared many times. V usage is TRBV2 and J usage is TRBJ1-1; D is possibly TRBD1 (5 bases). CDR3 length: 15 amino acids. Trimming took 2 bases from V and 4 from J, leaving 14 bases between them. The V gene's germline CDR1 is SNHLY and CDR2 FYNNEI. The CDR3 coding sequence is TGTGCCAGCAGTGAATTGGAGGGGAGGGGCACTGAAGCTTTCTTT. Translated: CASSELEGRGTEAFF.

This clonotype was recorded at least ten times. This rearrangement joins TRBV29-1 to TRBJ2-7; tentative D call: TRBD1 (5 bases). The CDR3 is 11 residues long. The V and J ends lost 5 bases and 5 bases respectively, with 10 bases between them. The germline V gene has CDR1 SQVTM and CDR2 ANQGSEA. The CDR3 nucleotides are TGCAGCGTTCTGTCAGGGAACGAGCAGTACTTC. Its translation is CSVLSGNEQYF.

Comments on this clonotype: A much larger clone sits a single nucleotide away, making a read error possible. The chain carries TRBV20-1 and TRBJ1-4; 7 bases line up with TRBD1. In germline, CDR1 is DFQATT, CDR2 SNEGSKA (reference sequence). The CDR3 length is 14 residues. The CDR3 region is CSAGGTATNENLFF. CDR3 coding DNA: TGCAGTGCTGGGGGGACAGCAACTAATGAAAACCTGTTTTTT.

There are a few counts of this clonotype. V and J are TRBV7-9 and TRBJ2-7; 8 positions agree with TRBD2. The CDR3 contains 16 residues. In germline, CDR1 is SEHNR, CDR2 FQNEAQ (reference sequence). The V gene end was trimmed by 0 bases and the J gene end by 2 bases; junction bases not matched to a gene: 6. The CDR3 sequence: CASSLALAGNTYEQYF. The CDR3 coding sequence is TGTGCCAGCAGCTTAGCCTTAGCGGGAAACACCTACGAGCAGTACTTC. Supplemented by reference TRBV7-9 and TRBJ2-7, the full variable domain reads DTGVSQNPRHKITKRGQNVTFRCDPISEHNRLYWYRQTLGQGPEFLTYFQNEAQLEKSRLLSDRFSAERPKGSFSTLEIQRTEQGDSAMYLCASSLALAGNTYEQYFGPGTRLTVT.

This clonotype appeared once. CDR3 protein: CSVAGTGALTGELFF. Here the CDR3 DNA reads TGCAGCGTCGCCGGGACAGGGGCCCTCACCGGGGAGCTGTTTTTT. V is TRBV29-1 and J is TRBJ2-2; TRBD1 agrees at 10 bases. V lost 6 bases and J lost 4; bases outside the gene matches: 8. The CDR3 runs to 15 residues. Germline V gives CDR1 SQVTM, CDR2 ANQGSEA.

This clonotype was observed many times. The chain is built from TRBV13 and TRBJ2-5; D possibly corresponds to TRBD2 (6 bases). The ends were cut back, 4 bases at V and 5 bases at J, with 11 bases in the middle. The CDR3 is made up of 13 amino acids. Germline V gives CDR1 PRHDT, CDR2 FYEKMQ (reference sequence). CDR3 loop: CASSYSGWETQYF. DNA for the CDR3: TGTGCCAGCAGCTATAGCGGATGGGAGACCCAGTACTTC. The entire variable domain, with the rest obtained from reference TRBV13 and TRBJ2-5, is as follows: AAGVIQSPRHLIKEKRETATLKCYPIPRHDTVYWYQQGPGQDPQFLISFYEKMQSDKGSIPDRFSAQQFSDYHSELNMSSLELGDSALYFCASSYSGWETQYFGPGTRLLVL.

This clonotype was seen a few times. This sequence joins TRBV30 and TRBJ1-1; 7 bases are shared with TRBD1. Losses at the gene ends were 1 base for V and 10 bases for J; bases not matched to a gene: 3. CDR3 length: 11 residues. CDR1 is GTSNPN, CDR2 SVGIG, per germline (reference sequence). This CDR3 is CAWSAGGGAFF. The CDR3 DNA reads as TGTGCCTGGAGTGCAGGGGGGGGAGCTTTCTTT.

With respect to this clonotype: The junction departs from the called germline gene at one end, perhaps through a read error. CDR3 loop: CAISDRDRGYGYTF. The DNA of the CDR3 is TGTGCCATCAGTGATCGGGACAGGGGATATGGCTACACCTTC. J is TRBJ1-2 and V is TRBV6-1, with 10 bases identical to TRBD1. CDR3 size: 14 residues. The germline V gene encodes CDR1 MNHNS and CDR2 SASEGT.

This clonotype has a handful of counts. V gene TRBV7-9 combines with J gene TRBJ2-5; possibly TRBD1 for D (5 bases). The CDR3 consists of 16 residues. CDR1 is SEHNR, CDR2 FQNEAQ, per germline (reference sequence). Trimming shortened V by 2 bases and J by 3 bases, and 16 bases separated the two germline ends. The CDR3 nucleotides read TGTGCCAGCAGCTTATCGTTCTCTGGCAGGGAAGAGACCCAGTACTTC. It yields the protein CASSLSFSGREETQYF.

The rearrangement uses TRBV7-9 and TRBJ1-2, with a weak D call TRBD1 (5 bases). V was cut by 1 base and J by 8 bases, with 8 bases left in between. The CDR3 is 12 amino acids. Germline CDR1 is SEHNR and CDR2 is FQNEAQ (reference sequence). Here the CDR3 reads CASSLVPGGYTF. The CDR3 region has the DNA TGTGCCAGCAGCTTAGTTCCAGGGGGCTACACCTTC.

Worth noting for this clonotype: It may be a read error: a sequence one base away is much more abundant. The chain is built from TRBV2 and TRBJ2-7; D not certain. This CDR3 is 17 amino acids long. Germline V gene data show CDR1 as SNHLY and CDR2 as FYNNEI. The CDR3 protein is CASSQVGSPRSFYERYF. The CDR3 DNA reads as TGTGCCAGCAGTCAGGTGGGCAGCCCCAGAAGCTTTTACGAGCGGTACTTC.

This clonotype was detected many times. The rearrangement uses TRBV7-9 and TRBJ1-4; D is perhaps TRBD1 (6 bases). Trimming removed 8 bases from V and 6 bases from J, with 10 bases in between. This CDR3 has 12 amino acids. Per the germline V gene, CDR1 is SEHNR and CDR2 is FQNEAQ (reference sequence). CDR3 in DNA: TGTGCCAGCGGTGGACAGTATGAAAAACTGTTTTTT. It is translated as CASGGQYEKLFF.

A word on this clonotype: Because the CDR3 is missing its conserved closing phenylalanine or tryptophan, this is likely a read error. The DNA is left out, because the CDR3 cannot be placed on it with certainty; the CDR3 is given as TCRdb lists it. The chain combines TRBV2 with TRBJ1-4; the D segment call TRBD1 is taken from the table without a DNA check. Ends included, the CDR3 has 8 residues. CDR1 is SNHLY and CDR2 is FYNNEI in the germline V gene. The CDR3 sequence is CASRRQGD.